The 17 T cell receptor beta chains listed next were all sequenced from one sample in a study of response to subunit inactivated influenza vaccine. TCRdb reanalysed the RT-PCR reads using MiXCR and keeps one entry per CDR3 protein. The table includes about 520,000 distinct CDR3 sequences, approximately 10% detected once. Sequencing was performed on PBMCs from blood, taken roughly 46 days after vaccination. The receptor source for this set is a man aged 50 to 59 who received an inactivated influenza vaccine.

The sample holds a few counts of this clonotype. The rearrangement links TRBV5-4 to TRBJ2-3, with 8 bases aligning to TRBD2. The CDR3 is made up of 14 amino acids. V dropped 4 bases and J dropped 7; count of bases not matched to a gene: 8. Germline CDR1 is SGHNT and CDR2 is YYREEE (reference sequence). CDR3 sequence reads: CASSPGTSVNTQYF. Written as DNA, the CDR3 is TGTGCCAGCAGCCCGGGGACTAGTGTCAATACGCAGTATTTT.

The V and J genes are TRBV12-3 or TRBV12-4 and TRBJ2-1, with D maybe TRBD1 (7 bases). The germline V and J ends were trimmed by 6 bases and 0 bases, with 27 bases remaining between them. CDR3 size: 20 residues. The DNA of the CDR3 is TGTGCCAGCAGCTTGGGGTCAGGGGGGCTATCTCCCGTCTCCTACAATGAGCAGTTCTTC. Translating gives CASSLGSGGLSPVSYNEQFF.

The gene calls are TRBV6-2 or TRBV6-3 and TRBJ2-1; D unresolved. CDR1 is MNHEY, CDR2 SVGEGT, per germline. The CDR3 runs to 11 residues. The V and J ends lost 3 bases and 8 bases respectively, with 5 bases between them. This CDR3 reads CASSYADEQFF. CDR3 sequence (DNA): TGTGCCAGCAGTTATGCGGATGAGCAGTTCTTC.

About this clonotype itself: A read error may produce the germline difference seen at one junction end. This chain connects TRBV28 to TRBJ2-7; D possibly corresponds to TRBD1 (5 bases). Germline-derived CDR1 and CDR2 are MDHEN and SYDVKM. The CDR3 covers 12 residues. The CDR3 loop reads CTSRRQGYEQYF. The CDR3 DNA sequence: TGTACCAGCAGACGTCAGGGCTACGAGCAGTACTTC.

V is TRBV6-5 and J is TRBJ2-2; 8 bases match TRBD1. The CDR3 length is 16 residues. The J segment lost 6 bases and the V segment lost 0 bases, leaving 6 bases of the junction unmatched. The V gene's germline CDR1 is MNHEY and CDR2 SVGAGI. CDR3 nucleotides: TGTGCCAGCAGTTACTCGAAAACAGGGGGTCCCGGGGAGCTGTTTTTT. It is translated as CASSYSKTGGPGELFF.

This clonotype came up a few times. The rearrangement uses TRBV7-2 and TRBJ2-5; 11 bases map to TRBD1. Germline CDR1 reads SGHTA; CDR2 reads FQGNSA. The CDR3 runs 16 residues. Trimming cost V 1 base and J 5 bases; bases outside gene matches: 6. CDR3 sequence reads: CASSLVSGTGGETQYF. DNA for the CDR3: TGTGCCAGCAGCTTAGTCTCCGGGACAGGGGGGGAGACCCAGTACTTC.

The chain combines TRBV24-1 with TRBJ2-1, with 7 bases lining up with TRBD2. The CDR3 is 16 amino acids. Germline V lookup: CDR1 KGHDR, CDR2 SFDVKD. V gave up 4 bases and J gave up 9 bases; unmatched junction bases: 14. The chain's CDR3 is CATSDPSAGVVGEQFF. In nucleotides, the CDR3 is TGTGCCACCAGTGACCCATCGGCGGGAGTCGTAGGTGAGCAGTTCTTC.

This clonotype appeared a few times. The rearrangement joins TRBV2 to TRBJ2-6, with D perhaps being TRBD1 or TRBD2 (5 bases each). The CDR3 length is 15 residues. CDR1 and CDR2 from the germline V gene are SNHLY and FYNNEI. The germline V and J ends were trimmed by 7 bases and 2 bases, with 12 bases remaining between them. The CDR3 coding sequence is TGTGCCAGCAACCGGGACGTAGCTGGGGCCAACGTCCTGACTTTC. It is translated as CASNRDVAGANVLTF.

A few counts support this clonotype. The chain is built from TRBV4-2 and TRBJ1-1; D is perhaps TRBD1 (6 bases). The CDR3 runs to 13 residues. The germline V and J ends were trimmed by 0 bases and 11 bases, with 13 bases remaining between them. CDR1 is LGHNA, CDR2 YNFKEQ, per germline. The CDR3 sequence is CASSQDSGASAFF. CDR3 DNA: TGTGCCAGCAGCCAAGATTCAGGGGCGAGCGCTTTCTTT.

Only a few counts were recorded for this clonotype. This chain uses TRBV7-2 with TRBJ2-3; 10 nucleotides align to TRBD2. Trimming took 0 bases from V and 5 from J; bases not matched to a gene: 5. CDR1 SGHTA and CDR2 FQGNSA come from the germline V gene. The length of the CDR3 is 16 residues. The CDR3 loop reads CASSLASGGRGDTQYF. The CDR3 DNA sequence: TGTGCCAGCAGCTTAGCTAGCGGGGGGCGGGGAGATACGCAGTATTTT. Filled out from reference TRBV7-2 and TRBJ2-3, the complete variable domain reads GAGVSQSPSNKVTEKGKDVELRCDPISGHTALYWYRQSLGQGLEFLIYFQGNSAPDKSGLPSDRFSAERTGGSVSTLTIQRTQQEDSAVYLCASSLASGGRGDTQYFGPGTRLTVL.

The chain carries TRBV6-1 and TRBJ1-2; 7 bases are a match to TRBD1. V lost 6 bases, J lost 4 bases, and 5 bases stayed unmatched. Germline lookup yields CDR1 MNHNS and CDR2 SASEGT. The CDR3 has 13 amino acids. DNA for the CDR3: TGTGCCAGCAGGGCCCGACAGGGCTATGGCTACACCTTC. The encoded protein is CASRARQGYGYTF.

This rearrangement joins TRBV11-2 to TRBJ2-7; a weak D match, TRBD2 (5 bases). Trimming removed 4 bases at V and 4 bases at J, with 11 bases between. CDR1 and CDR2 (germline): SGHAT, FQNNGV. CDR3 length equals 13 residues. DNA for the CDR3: TGTGCCAGCAGCTCGGACTGGGGTTACGAGCAGTACTTC. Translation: CASSSDWGYEQYF.

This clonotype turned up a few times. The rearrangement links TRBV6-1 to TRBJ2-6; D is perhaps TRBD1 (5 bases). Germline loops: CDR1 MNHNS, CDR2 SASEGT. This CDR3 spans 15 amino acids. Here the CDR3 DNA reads TGTGGGGTGGCAGGGAAGAGCTCTGGGGCCAACGTCCTGACTTTC. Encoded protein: CGVAGKSSGANVLTF.

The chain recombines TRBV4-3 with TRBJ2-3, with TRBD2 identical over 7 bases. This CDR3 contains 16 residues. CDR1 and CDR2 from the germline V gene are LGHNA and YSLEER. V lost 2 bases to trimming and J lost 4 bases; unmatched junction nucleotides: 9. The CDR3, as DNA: TGCGCCAGCAGCCAACTCGCGGGAGTAGGTGCAGATACGCAGTATTTT. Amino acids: CASSQLAGVGADTQYF.

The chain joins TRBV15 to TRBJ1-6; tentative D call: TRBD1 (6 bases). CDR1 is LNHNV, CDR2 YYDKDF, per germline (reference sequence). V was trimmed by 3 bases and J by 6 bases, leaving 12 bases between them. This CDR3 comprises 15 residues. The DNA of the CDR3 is TGTGCCACCAGCAGCAAACAGGGTGGTAATTCACCCCTCCACTTT. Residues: CATSSKQGGNSPLHF.

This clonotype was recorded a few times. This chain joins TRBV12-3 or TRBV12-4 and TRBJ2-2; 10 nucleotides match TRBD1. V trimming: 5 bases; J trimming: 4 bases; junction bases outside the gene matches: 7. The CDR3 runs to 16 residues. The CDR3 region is CASSLPGQGTTGELFF. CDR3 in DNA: TGTGCCAGCAGTCTGCCGGGACAGGGGACCACCGGGGAGCTGTTTTTT.

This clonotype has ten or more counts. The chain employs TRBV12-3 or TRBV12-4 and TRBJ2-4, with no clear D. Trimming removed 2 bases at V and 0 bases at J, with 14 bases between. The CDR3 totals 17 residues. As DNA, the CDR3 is TGTGCCAGCAGTTTATCATGGCAGAGTCTAGCCAAAAACATTCAGTACTTC. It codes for CASSLSWQSLAKNIQYF.